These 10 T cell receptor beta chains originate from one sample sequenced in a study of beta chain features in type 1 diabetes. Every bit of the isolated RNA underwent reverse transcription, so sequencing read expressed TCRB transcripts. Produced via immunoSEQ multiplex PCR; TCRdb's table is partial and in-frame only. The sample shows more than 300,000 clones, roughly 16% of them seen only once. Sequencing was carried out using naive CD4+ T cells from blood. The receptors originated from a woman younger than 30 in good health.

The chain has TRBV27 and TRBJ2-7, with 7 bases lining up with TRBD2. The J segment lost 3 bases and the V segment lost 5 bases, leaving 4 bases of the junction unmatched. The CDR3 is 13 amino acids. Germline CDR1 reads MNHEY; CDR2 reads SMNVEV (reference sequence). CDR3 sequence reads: CASSASGFYEQYF. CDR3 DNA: TGTGCCAGCAGTGCTAGCGGCTTCTACGAGCAGTACTTC.

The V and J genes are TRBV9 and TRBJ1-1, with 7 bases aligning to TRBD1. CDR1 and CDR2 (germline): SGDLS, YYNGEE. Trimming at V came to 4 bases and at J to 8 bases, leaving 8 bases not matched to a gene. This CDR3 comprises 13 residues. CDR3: CASSHRGPREAFF. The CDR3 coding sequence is TGTGCCAGCAGCCATAGGGGGCCGCGAGAAGCTTTCTTT.

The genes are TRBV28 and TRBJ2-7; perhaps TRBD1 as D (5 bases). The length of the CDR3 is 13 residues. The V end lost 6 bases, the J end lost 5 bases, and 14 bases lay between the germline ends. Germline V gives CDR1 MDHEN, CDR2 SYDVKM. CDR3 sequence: CASRTDAPHEQYF. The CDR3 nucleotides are TGTGCCAGCAGGACAGACGCCCCCCACGAGCAGTACTTC. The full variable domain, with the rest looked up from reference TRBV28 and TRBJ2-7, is DVKVTQSSRYLVKRTGEKVFLECVQDMDHENMFWYRQDPGLGLRLIYFSYDVKMKEKGDIPEGYSVSREKKERFSLILESASTNQTSMYLCASRTDAPHEQYFGPGTRLTVT.

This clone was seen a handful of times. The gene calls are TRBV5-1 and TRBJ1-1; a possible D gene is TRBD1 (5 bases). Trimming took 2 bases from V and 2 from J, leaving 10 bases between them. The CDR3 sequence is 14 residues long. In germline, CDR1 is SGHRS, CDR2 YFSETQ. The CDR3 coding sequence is TGCGCCAGCAGCTTTGTCCAGGGAAACACTGAAGCTTTCTTT. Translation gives CASSFVQGNTEAFF.

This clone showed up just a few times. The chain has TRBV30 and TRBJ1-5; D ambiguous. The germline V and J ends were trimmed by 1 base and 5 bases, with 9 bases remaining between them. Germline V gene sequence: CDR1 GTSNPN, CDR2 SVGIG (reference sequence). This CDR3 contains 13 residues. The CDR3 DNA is TGTGCCTGGAGTGGGGCAGACGATCAGCCCCAGCATTTT. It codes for CAWSGADDQPQHF.

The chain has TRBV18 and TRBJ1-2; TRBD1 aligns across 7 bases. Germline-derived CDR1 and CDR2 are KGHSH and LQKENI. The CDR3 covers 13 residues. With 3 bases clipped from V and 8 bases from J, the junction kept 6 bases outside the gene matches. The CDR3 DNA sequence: TGTGCCAGCTCACCGGACAGGATCTGGGGCTACACCTTC. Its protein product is CASSPDRIWGYTF. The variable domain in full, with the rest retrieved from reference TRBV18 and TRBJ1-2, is NAGVMQNPRHLVRRRGQEARLRCSPMKGHSHVYWYRQLPEEGLKFMVYLQKENIIDESGMPKERFSAEFPKEGPSILRIQQVVRGDSAAYFCASSPDRIWGYTFGSGTRLTVV.

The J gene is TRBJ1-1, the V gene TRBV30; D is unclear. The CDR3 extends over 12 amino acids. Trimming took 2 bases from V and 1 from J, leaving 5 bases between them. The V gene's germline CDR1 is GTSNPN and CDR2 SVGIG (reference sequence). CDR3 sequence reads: CAWSMRNTEAFF. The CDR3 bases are TGTGCCTGGAGTATGAGGAACACTGAAGCTTTCTTT.

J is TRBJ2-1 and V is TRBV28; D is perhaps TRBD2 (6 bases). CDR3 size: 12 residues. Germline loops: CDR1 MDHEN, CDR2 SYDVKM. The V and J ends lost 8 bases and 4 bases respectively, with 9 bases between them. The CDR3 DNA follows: TGTGCCAGCGGGGGAGGATACAATGAGCAGTTCTTC. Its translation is CASGGGYNEQFF.

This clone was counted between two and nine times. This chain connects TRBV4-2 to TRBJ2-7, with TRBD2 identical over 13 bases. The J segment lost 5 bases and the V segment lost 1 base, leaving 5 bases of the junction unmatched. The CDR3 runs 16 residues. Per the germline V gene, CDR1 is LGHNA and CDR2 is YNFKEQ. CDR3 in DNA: TGTGCCAGCAGCCAAGGTGGACTAGCGGGAGTGCACGAGCAGTACTTC. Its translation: CASSQGGLAGVHEQYF.

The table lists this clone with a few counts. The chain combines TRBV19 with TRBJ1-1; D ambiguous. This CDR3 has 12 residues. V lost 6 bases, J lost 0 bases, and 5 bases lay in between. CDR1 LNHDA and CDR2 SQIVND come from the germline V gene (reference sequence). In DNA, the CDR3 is TGTGCCAGTAGCTTAATGAACACTGAAGCTTTCTTT. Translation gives CASSLMNTEAFF.